The 30 T cell receptor beta chains below come from one sample, sequenced in a study of early T cells in non-severe SARS-CoV-2 infection. TCRdb passed the 5' RACE reads through MiXCR, listing each CDR3 protein once. The data show about 50,000 distinct CDR3 sequences, with about 10% seen just once and around 6% held by the top ten. Sequenced: whole blood. The source is an adult who was a healthcare worker with PCR-confirmed SARS-CoV-2 infection or an uninfected control (not recorded which).

This chain links TRBV30 with TRBJ1-4; D unresolved. Germline V gene sequence: CDR1 GTSNPN, CDR2 SVGIG (reference sequence). This CDR3 region has 14 residues. The V gene lost 1 base and the J gene lost 3 bases, with 9 bases spanning the gap. CDR3 loop: CAWSGRRSNEKLFF. Written as DNA, the CDR3 is TGTGCCTGGAGTGGACGTAGGTCTAATGAAAAACTGTTTTTT.

This clonotype was recorded a few times. J is TRBJ2-7 and V is TRBV6-6; a weak D match, TRBD1 (6 bases). This CDR3 spans 13 amino acids. The germline gives CDR1 MNHNY, CDR2 SVGAGI (reference sequence). Trimming removed 7 bases from V and 5 bases from J, with 15 bases in between. The CDR3 is CASILTGSHEQYF. CDR3 coding DNA: TGTGCCAGCATCCTAACAGGGTCCCACGAGCAGTACTTC.

This clonotype showed up many times. The chain joins TRBV6-5 to TRBJ2-7; a possible D gene is TRBD1 (6 bases). The germline CDR1 and CDR2 sequences are MNHEY and SVGAGI. V lost 6 bases, J lost 0 bases, and 15 bases lay in between. This CDR3 is built from 15 residues. This chain's CDR3 is CASRELGGSSYEQYF. CDR3 in DNA: TGTGCCAGCAGAGAACTTGGGGGCAGCTCCTACGAGCAGTACTTC.

This clonotype was counted a few times. The chain recombines TRBV7-3 with TRBJ2-2; the D is unclear. V was pared by 1 base and J by 6 bases, with 6 bases between. Germline CDR1 SGHTA, CDR2 FQGTGA. The length of the CDR3 is 13 residues. CDR3 sequence: CASSLSHAGELFF. The CDR3 DNA follows: TGTGCCAGCAGCTTAAGTCACGCCGGGGAGCTGTTTTTT.

The CDR3 region has the DNA TGTGCCACCTCACCCTCTAAGACTAGCGGGAGAACAGATACGCAGTATTTT. Translation gives CATSPSKTSGRTDTQYF. The chain employs TRBV10-3 and TRBJ2-3; 12 positions match TRBD2. From germline, CDR1 is ENHRY and CDR2 SYGVKD. Trimming at V came to 10 bases and at J to 3 bases, leaving 14 bases not matched to a gene. The CDR3 covers 17 residues.

Only a few counts were recorded for this clonotype. This rearrangement joins TRBV7-6 to TRBJ2-2, with D unclear. V was clipped by 3 bases and J by 5 bases, with 10 bases between them. The CDR3 loop spans 14 amino acids. Germline V gene sequence: CDR1 SGHVS, CDR2 FNYEAQ. The CDR3 loop reads CASSLAMGTGELFF. The CDR3 nucleotides are TGTGCCAGCAGCTTGGCAATGGGGACCGGGGAGCTGTTTTTT. Looking up the rest from reference TRBV7-6 and TRBJ2-2 gives the full variable domain: GAGVSQSPRYKVTKRGQDVALRCDPISGHVSLYWYRQALGQGPEFLTYFNYEAQQDKSGLPNDRFSAERPEGSISTLTIQRTEQRDSAMYRCASSLAMGTGELFFGEGSRLTVL.

This clonotype was seen at least ten times. The V call is TRBV15, the J call TRBJ2-2; the D gene is possibly TRBD1 (6 bases). V was pared by 5 bases and J by 2 bases, with 12 bases between. Germline lookup yields CDR1 LNHNV and CDR2 YYDKDF (reference sequence). The CDR3 covers 15 residues. CDR3 region: CATSVGQSNTGELFF. The CDR3 nucleotides read TGTGCCACCAGCGTCGGACAGAGTAACACCGGGGAGCTGTTTTTT.

This clonotype was picked up many times. The chain recombines TRBV4-3 with TRBJ2-5; no clear D gene. Trimming pared 1 base from V and 2 bases from J, leaving 8 bases between. The CDR3 length is 14 residues. Per the germline V gene, CDR1 is LGHNA and CDR2 is YSLEER. The CDR3 DNA reads TGCGCCAGCAGCCAAGGACTGGGACAAGAGACCCAGTACTTC. Protein: CASSQGLGQETQYF.

This clonotype was picked up many times. The V gene is TRBV5-5, the J gene TRBJ2-1; D not resolved. The CDR3 has 15 residues. V was clipped by 2 bases and J by 6 bases, with 15 bases between them. Germline V gene lookup returns CDR1 SGHKS and CDR2 YYEKEE (reference sequence). The DNA for the CDR3 is TGTGCCAGCAGCTTTTTTTCCCGCGGTTTCAATGAGCAGTTCTTC. As protein: CASSFFSRGFNEQFF.

This clonotype was recorded many times. The chain has TRBV7-2 and TRBJ1-1, with D unresolved. This CDR3 has 15 residues. Trimming cost V 5 bases and J 4 bases, with 17 bases left between them. The germline gives CDR1 SGHTA, CDR2 FQGNSA. The CDR3 spells CASSPSGNHATEAFF. The DNA for the CDR3 is TGTGCCAGCAGCCCCTCCGGTAATCACGCCACTGAAGCTTTCTTT.

The chain recombines TRBV6-2 or TRBV6-3 with TRBJ2-7; D is perhaps TRBD1 (7 bases). Germline assignment: CDR1 MNHEY and CDR2 SVGEGT. The V end was cut by 8 bases, the J end by 7 bases, with 21 bases between. The CDR3 covers 14 residues. The chain's CDR3 is CASGTGTARGEQYF. Written as DNA, the CDR3 is TGTGCCAGCGGGACCGGGACAGCACGGGGGGAGCAGTACTTC.

This clonotype ranks as medium-sized. This sequence joins TRBV10-1 and TRBJ2-3; 10 bases line up with TRBD2. The CDR3 is 17 amino acids. The germline CDR1 and CDR2 sequences are WNHNN and SYGVQD (reference sequence). Trimming at V came to 6 bases and at J to 4 bases, leaving 13 bases not matched to a gene. CDR3 sequence reads: CASRLIAGGHGADTQYF. As DNA, the CDR3 is TGCGCCAGCAGACTTATAGCGGGAGGACACGGGGCAGATACGCAGTATTTT.

The rearrangement joins TRBV29-1 to TRBJ2-3; no definite D call. The CDR3 is 10 residues long. Germline CDR1 reads SQVTM; CDR2 reads ANQGSEA. Written as DNA, the CDR3 is TGCATCGGTTATGGGGATACGCAGTATTTT. Amino acid sequence: CIGYGDTQYF.

This clonotype has at least ten counts. This chain links TRBV7-2 with TRBJ2-3; maybe TRBD2 (6 bases). CDR1 and CDR2 from the germline V gene are SGHTA and FQGNSA. This CDR3 is built from 14 residues. V shed 8 bases and J shed 4 bases, with 16 bases lying between them. The CDR3 region has the DNA TGTGCCAGCCAGAAGGGACTGCCCCCAGATACGCAGTATTTT. Protein sequence: CASQKGLPPDTQYF.

Only a few counts were recorded for this clonotype. The J gene is TRBJ1-3, the V gene TRBV11-2, with D tentatively TRBD1 (6 bases). This CDR3 contains 14 residues. Per the germline V gene, CDR1 is SGHAT and CDR2 is FQNNGV. The ends were cut back, 5 bases at V and 2 bases at J, with 10 bases in the middle. The CDR3 sequence is CASSTSGAGNTIYF. The CDR3 DNA follows: TGTGCCAGCAGCACCTCAGGGGCTGGAAACACCATATATTTT.

The chain carries TRBV3-1 and TRBJ2-7; D may be TRBD2 (6 bases). The V gene lost 0 bases and the J gene lost 0 bases, with 9 bases spanning the gap. Germline CDR1 reads LGHDT; CDR2 reads YNNKEL (reference sequence). CDR3 length: 15 residues. DNA for the CDR3: TGTGCCAGCAGCCAAGATGGGGGGATCTCCTACGAGCAGTACTTC. Translated, it gives CASSQDGGISYEQYF.

This chain links TRBV6-5 with TRBJ2-7, with 8 bases that match TRBD1. This CDR3 is built from 15 residues. Germline V lookup: CDR1 MNHEY, CDR2 SVGAGI. J was trimmed by 2 bases and V by 4 bases; bases with no gene match: 7. CDR3 nucleotides: TGTGCCAGCAGTTCACAGACAGGGGCGACCTACGAGCAGTACTTC. Its translation: CASSSQTGATYEQYF.

Many counts were recorded for this clonotype. The rearrangement uses TRBV6-5 and TRBJ2-2; the match to TRBD1 covers 10 bases. The germline CDR1 and CDR2 sequences are MNHEY and SVGAGI. Trimming removed 5 bases from V and 3 bases from J; junction bases left unmatched: 9. The CDR3 is 17 residues long. CDR3 sequence reads: CASSRSPGQGDTGELFF. In DNA form, the CDR3 reads TGTGCCAGCAGTCGCTCCCCCGGACAGGGGGACACCGGGGAGCTGTTTTTT.

The V and J genes are TRBV29-1 and TRBJ2-1; possible D gene TRBD2, 6 bases. The V end was cut by 6 bases, the J end by 4 bases, with 19 bases between. CDR1 and CDR2 from the germline V gene are SQVTM and ANQGSEA. The CDR3 is 15 amino acids. The chain's CDR3 is CSVEGYRTRYNEQFF. The CDR3 DNA reads TGCAGCGTGGAGGGGTACAGGACGAGGTACAATGAGCAGTTCTTC.

A note on this clonotype: A much larger clone is a single base away; this may be a read error. The conserved phenylalanine or tryptophan is not found at the CDR3 terminus, so this likely reflects a read error. The rearrangement uses TRBV20-1 and TRBJ1-1; D ambiguous. The germline V gene has CDR1 DFQATT and CDR2 SNEGSKA (reference sequence). The CDR3 sequence is 11 residues long. Trimming left V 5 bases short and J 8 bases short, with 12 bases between. The CDR3 here is CSARELPEAFL. In DNA, the CDR3 is TGCAGTGCTCGGGAATTGCCCGAAGCTTTCTTA.

The chain has TRBV11-1 and TRBJ2-2; 9 positions agree with TRBD2. Germline V gene data show CDR1 as SGHAT and CDR2 as FQDESV (reference sequence). The V gene end was trimmed by 5 bases and the J gene end by 0 bases; junction bases not matched to a gene: 10. The CDR3 is made up of 18 amino acids. CDR3 DNA: TGTGCCAGCAGCCGTTTTAGCGGGAGTAACGCGAACACCGGGGAGCTGTTTTTT. It yields the protein CASSRFSGSNANTGELFF.

There are a few counts of this clonotype. V usage is TRBV2 and J usage is TRBJ2-7; D is uncertain. CDR1 is SNHLY, CDR2 FYNNEI, per germline. Trimming stripped 2 bases from V and 3 bases from J, with 8 bases between. The CDR3 is 13 amino acids. The CDR3 here is CASSENNGYEQYF. The CDR3 region has the DNA TGTGCCAGCAGTGAAAACAACGGCTACGAGCAGTACTTC.

Ten or more counts support this clonotype. The rearrangement uses TRBV5-5 and TRBJ1-5; 11 bases align to TRBD1. J lost 6 bases, V lost 0 bases, and 5 bases had no gene match. Germline V gene sequence: CDR1 SGHKS, CDR2 YYEKEE (reference sequence). The CDR3 has 16 amino acids. This CDR3 is CASSLAGQGAIQPQHF. CDR3 sequence (DNA): TGTGCCAGCAGCTTGGCTGGACAGGGGGCAATTCAGCCCCAGCATTTT.

V usage is TRBV7-9 and J usage is TRBJ2-7; D is unresolved. The V and J ends lost 1 base and 6 bases respectively, with 7 bases between them. There are 12 residues in the CDR3. Germline V gives CDR1 SEHNR, CDR2 FQNEAQ (reference sequence). In DNA, the CDR3 is TGTGCCAGCAGCTTAGTCGCCAGCGAGCAGTACTTC. Encoded protein: CASSLVASEQYF.

The chain links TRBV7-2 to TRBJ1-1; TRBD1 is a possible D gene (6 bases). Germline lookup yields CDR1 SGHTA and CDR2 FQGNSA. The CDR3 extends over 14 amino acids. The V end was cut by 3 bases, the J end by 5 bases, with 13 bases between. The CDR3 bases are TGTGCCAGCAGCTTTTTCAGGGGTCAGACTGAAGCTTTCTTT. It codes for CASSFFRGQTEAFF.

This clonotype was observed at least ten times. The chain joins TRBV7-3 to TRBJ1-1; no definite D call. Germline-derived CDR1 and CDR2 are SGHTA and FQGTGA. The CDR3 consists of 14 residues. Trimming removed 4 bases at V and 4 bases at J, with 13 bases between. The CDR3 DNA follows: TGTGCCAGCAGCTCAACTCCAGGCACCACTGAAGCTTTCTTT. It codes for CASSSTPGTTEAFF.

This clonotype was counted at least ten times. V usage is TRBV6-1 and J usage is TRBJ2-3, with D possibly being TRBD1 (5 bases). Trimming removed 10 bases from V and 6 bases from J, with 17 bases in between. This CDR3 is built from 13 residues. Per germline, CDR1 MNHNS and CDR2 SASEGT. The CDR3 sequence is CATDLPGSDTQYF. The CDR3 coding sequence is TGTGCCACCGATTTACCAGGGTCCGATACGCAGTATTTT.

Ten or more counts support this clonotype. The DNA of the CDR3 is TGCAGTGCTATTCGAGGGGGAATTCAAGAGACCCAGTACTTC. Amino acids: CSAIRGGIQETQYF. The chain combines TRBV20-1 with TRBJ2-5; weak D call: TRBD1 (6 bases). CDR1 and CDR2 (germline): DFQATT, SNEGSKA (reference sequence). The CDR3 contains 14 residues. The germline V and J ends were trimmed by 4 bases and 2 bases, with 14 bases remaining between them.

Notes on this clonotype: This may arise from a read error, as a much more abundant clone is one base away. The chain carries TRBV4-2 and TRBJ1-1; TRBD1 agrees at 8 bases. Germline V gene data show CDR1 as LGHNA and CDR2 as YNFKEQ. This CDR3 contains 15 residues. The CDR3 region has the DNA TGTGCCAGCAGCCAAGCTGGACAGGGAAGGACTGGAGCTTTCTTT. It specifies CASSQAGQGRTGAFF.

This clonotype was seen at least ten times. This chain links TRBV9 with TRBJ2-3; unclear D gene. Germline CDR1 SGDLS, CDR2 YYNGEE. The CDR3 totals 14 residues. The V end lost 0 bases, the J end lost 1 base, and 6 bases lay between the germline ends. The chain's CDR3 is CASSVEPGTDTQYF. DNA for the CDR3: TGTGCCAGCAGCGTAGAACCGGGCACAGATACGCAGTATTTT.